This T cell receptor beta chain was profiled in a study of OX40 agonist ivuxolimab in advanced cancers. Whole-study context: At doses from 0.01 to 10 mg/kg, patients were given intravenous ivuxolimab every 2 weeks. In three patients, partial responses were observed, one with hepatocellular carcinoma and two with cutaneous melanoma.

Some clones are missing from TCRdb's copy, which holds only in-frame ones; the method was immunoSEQ multiplex PCR. Among approximately 76,000 clones, 92% were seen once, and the ten largest hold roughly 9.7%. The sequencing used CD4+ or CD8+ T cells sorted from blood, collected in a trial of the OX40 agonist ivuxolimab. The clonotype comes from an adult with an advanced solid tumor such as melanoma, head and neck, liver or kidney cancer.

CDR3 in amino acids: CASSPSWGHGYEQFF. In DNA, the CDR3 is TGTGCCAGCAGCCCCTCGTGGGGGCACGGATATGAGCAGTTCTTC. The V gene is TRBV5-5, the J gene TRBJ2-1; D might be TRBD1 (6 bases). The CDR3 length is 15 residues. Deletions cut 4 bases from V and 8 bases from J, with 19 bases between. Germline V gives CDR1 SGHKS, CDR2 YYEKEE (reference sequence).